This T cell receptor (beta chain) comes out of a study of T cell repertoires in cytomegalovirus infection. Study as a whole: An indication of both CMV infection and matching HLA type came from public TCR beta signatures.

This clonotype was recorded a few times. Its antigen remains unknown. TCRdb independently ran MiXCR on the reads; one entry per CDR3 protein. The sample contains 300,000 to 400,000 distinct CDR3 sequences, about a sixth of which appear only once. Broader study findings: What dominated the ex vivo response were HLA-C-restricted CMV-specific TCR beta clonotypes. Totalled public TCR beta family frequency picked out people who carried CMV plus the relevant HLA.

Germline assignment: CDR1 LNHDA and CDR2 SQIVND (reference sequence). Between the trimmed V and J ends, which lost 2 bases and 2 bases, there was a span of 7 bases. This CDR3 spans 15 amino acids. The chain combines TRBV19 with TRBJ2-6; D is uncertain. The sample taken for sequencing was PBMCs. This TCR came from a human donor in good health (CMV status not recorded). Some clones in this sample may be carry-over from other donors' samples. The CDR3 is CASSIWVAGANVLTF. The CDR3 bases are TGTGCCAGTAGTATATGGGTTGCTGGGGCCAACGTCCTGACTTTC.